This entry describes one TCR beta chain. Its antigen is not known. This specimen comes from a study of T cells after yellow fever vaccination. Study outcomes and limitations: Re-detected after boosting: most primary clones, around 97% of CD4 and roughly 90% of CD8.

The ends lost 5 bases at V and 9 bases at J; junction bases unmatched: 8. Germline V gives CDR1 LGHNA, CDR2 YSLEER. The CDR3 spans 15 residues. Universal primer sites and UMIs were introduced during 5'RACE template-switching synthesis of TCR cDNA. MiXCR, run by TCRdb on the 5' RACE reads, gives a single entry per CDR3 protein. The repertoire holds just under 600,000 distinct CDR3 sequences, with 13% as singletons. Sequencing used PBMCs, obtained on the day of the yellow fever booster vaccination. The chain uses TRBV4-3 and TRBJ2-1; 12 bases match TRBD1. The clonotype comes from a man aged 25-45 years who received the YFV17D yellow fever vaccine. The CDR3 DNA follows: TGCGCCAGCAGCATCCGGGACAGGGGGCTAGGTGAGCAGTTCTTC. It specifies CASSIRDRGLGEQFF.